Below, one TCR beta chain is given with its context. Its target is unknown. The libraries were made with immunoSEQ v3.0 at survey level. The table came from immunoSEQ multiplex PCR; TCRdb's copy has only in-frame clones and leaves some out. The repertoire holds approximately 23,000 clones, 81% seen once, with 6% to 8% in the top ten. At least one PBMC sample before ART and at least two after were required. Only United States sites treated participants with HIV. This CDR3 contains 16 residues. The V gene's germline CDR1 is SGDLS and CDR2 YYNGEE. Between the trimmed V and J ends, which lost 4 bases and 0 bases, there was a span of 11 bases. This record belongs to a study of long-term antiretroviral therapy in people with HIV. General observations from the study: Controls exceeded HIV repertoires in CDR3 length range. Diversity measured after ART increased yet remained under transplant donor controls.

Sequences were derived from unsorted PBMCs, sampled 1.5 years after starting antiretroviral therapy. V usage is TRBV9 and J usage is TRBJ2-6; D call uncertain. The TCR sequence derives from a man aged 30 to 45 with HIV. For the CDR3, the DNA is TGTGCCAGCAGCCCAAACCTTCTCTCTGGGGCCAACGTCCTGACTTTC. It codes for CASSPNLLSGANVLTF.